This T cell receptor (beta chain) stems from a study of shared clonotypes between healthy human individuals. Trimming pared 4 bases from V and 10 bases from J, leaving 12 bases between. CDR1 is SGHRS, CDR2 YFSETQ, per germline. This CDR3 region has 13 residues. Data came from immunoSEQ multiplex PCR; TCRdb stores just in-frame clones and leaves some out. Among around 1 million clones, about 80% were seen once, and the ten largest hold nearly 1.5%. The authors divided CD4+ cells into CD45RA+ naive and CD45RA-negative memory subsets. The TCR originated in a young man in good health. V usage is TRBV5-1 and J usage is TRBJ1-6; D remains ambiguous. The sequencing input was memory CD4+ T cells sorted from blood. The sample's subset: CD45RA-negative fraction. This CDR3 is CASSPAPNSPLHF. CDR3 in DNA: TGCGCCAGCAGCCCAGCCCCCAACTCACCCCTCCACTTT.